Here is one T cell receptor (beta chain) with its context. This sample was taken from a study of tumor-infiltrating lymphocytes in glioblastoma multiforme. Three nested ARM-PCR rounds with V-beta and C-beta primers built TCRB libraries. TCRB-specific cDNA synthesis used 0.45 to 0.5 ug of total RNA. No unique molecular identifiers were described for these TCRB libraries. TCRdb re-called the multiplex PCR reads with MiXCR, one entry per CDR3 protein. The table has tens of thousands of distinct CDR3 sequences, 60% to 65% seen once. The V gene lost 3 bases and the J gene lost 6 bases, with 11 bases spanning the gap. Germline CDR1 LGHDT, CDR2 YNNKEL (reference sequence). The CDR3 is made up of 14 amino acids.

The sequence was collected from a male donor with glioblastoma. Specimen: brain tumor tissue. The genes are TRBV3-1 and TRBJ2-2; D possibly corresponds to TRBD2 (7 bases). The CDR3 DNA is TGTGCCAGCAGCCACGGAGGGGGGGCCGGGGAGCTGTTTTTT. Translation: CASSHGGGAGELFF. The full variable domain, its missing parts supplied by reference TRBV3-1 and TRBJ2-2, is DTAVSQTPKYLVTQMGNDKSIKCEQNLGHDTMYWYKQDSKKFLKIMFSYNNKELIINETVPNRFSPKSPDKAHLNLHINSLELGDSAVYFCASSHGGGAGELFFGEGSRLTVL.